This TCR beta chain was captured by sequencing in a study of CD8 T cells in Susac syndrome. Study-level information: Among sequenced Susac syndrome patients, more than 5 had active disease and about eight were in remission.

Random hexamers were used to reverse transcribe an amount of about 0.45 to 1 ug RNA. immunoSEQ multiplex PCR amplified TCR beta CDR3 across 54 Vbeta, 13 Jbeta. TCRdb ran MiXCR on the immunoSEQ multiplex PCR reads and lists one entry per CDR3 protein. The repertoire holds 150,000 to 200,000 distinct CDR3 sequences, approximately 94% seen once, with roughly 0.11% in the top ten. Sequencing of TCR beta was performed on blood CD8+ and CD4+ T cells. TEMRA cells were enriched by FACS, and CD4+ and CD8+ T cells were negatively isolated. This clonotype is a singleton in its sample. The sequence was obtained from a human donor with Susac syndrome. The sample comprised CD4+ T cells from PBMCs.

The CDR3 is CASSVDRGDLWASIQYF. The CDR3 region has the DNA TGTGCCAGCAGTGTGGACAGGGGAGACCTGTGGGCAAGCATTCAGTACTTC. The rearrangement uses TRBV12-3 or TRBV12-4 and TRBJ2-4; 9 bases align to TRBD1. Losses at the gene ends were 5 bases for V and 9 bases for J; bases not matched to a gene: 17. CDR3 length: 17 residues.